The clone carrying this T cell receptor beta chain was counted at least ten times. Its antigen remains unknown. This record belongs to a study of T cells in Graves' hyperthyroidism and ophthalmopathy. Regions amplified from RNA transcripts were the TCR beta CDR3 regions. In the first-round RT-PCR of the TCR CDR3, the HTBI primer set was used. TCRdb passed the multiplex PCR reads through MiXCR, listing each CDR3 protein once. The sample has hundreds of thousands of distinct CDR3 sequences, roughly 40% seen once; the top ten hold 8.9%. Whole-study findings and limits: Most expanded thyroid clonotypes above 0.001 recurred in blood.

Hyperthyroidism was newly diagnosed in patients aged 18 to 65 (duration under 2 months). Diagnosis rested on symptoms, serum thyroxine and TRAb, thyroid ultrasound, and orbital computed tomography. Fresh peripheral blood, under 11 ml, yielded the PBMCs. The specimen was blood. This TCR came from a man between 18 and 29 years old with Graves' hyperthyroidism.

The DNA of the CDR3 is TGCAGCGTTGGACAGGGGGCCAACGTCCTGACTTTC. Translation gives CSVGQGANVLTF. This chain joins TRBV29-1 and TRBJ2-6; a weak D match, TRBD1 (5 bases). CDR3 length: 12 residues. CDR1 is SQVTM, CDR2 ANQGSEA, per germline. The V end was cut by 4 bases, the J end by 4 bases, with 5 bases between.